This is a list of T cell receptor beta chains from one sample in a study of blood T cell repertoires in COVID-19. TCRdb's table, derived via immunoSEQ multiplex PCR, lists solely in-frame clones and lacks some. The table shows approximately 180,000 clones, with around 83% occurring only once. Sequences were obtained from PBMCs or T cells enriched from blood (not recorded which). These receptors were taken from a man in his fifties or sixties who had recovered from COVID-19. CDR3s leave out the opening cysteine and the closing phenylalanine or tryptophan. Size values are once, few and many counts, or a class for expanded clones, and some rows have none.

j_call: TRBJ2-2; v_call: TRBV28; cdr3_length: 10; clone_size: NA; cdr3_aa: ASSKGPGELF
j_call: TRBJ1-5; v_call: TRBV27; cdr3_length: 14; clone_size: NA; cdr3_aa: ASRPQRQGLVQPQH
j_call: TRBJ1-1; v_call: TRBV2; cdr3_length: 17; clone_size: NA; cdr3_aa: ASSEALYYSGQRNTEAF
j_call: TRBJ2-5; v_call: TRBV27; cdr3_length: 13; clone_size: few; cdr3_aa: ASTAGGSIQETQY
j_call: TRBJ2-7; v_call: TRBV6-5; cdr3_length: 12; clone_size: NA; cdr3_aa: ASSKSGLAGEQY
j_call: TRBJ2-3; v_call: TRBV5-4; cdr3_length: 11; clone_size: NA; cdr3_aa: AMARGGEGTQY
j_call: TRBJ1-6; v_call: TRBV2; cdr3_length: 13; clone_size: NA; cdr3_aa: ASRVIGTGDSPLH
j_call: TRBJ2-7; v_call: TRBV5-8; cdr3_length: 11; clone_size: NA; cdr3_aa: ATRASGHWEQY
j_call: TRBJ1-2; v_call: TRBV15; cdr3_length: 13; clone_size: NA; cdr3_aa: ATSRPGQGLYGYT
j_call: TRBJ1-5; v_call: TRBV6-5; cdr3_length: 12; clone_size: NA; cdr3_aa: ASSNQQGQQPQH
j_call: TRBJ1-6; v_call: TRBV10-2; cdr3_length: 12; clone_size: NA; cdr3_aa: ASSRDRMTSPLH
j_call: TRBJ2-7; v_call: TRBV7-6; cdr3_length: 10; clone_size: NA; cdr3_aa: ASSHLGREQY
j_call: TRBJ1-2; v_call: TRBV5-1; cdr3_length: 13; clone_size: NA; cdr3_aa: ASTPRTVSNYGYT
j_call: TRBJ2-7; v_call: TRBV19; cdr3_length: 13; clone_size: NA; cdr3_aa: ASSTLAGGLYEQY
j_call: TRBJ1-6; v_call: TRBV6-1; cdr3_length: 15; clone_size: once; cdr3_aa: ASSEALYRGLNSPLH
j_call: TRBJ1-5; v_call: TRBV2; cdr3_length: 13; clone_size: NA; cdr3_aa: ASRHDRTLKQPQH
j_call: TRBJ1-1; v_call: TRBV14; cdr3_length: 12; clone_size: NA; cdr3_aa: ASSQAGVGQKAF
j_call: TRBJ2-7; v_call: TRBV29-1; cdr3_length: 11; clone_size: NA; cdr3_aa: SVTQGVPYEQY
j_call: TRBJ1-5; v_call: TRBV28; cdr3_length: 13; clone_size: few; cdr3_aa: ASSPMRGRNQPQH
j_call: TRBJ2-5; v_call: TRBV3-1/TRBV3-2; cdr3_length: 11; clone_size: NA; cdr3_aa: ASSPTSVETQY
j_call: TRBJ1-4; v_call: TRBV2; cdr3_length: 11; clone_size: NA; cdr3_aa: ASIRQGTGKLF
j_call: TRBJ2-5; v_call: TRBV3-1/TRBV3-2; cdr3_length: 14; clone_size: NA; cdr3_aa: ASSPFLAGAGETQY
j_call: TRBJ2-1; v_call: TRBV2; cdr3_length: 13; clone_size: NA; cdr3_aa: ASKKGGGRYNEQF
j_call: TRBJ2-3; v_call: TRBV5-1; cdr3_length: 14; clone_size: NA; cdr3_aa: ASSSIQVNTGDTQY
j_call: TRBJ1-2; v_call: TRBV3-1/TRBV3-2; cdr3_length: 13; clone_size: NA; cdr3_aa: ASSREAGANYGYT
j_call: TRBJ2-7; v_call: TRBV2; cdr3_length: 12; clone_size: NA; cdr3_aa: ASNLGGPFDEQY
j_call: TRBJ1-4; v_call: TRBV2; cdr3_length: 12; clone_size: NA; cdr3_aa: AIQKRQRNEKLF
j_call: TRBJ1-5; v_call: TRBV2; cdr3_length: 13; clone_size: NA; cdr3_aa: ASSLWTGSNQPQH
j_call: TRBJ2-3; v_call: TRBV24-1; cdr3_length: 15; clone_size: NA; cdr3_aa: ATSGLTSGTYTDTQY
j_call: TRBJ2-7; v_call: TRBV2; cdr3_length: 11; clone_size: NA; cdr3_aa: ASRRGQGYEQY
j_call: TRBJ1-2; v_call: TRBV9; cdr3_length: 11; clone_size: NA; cdr3_aa: ASTIGQNYGYT
j_call: TRBJ1-1; v_call: TRBV27; cdr3_length: 15; clone_size: once; cdr3_aa: ASSLLLGVDRGTEAF
j_call: TRBJ2-2; v_call: TRBV19; cdr3_length: 11; clone_size: NA; cdr3_aa: ASSYRVDGELF
j_call: TRBJ2-5; v_call: TRBV28; cdr3_length: 13; clone_size: NA; cdr3_aa: ASSLFLDRGETQY
j_call: TRBJ2-1; v_call: TRBV19; cdr3_length: 15; clone_size: NA; cdr3_aa: ASSIYRQAGRVDEQF
j_call: TRBJ1-2; v_call: TRBV2; cdr3_length: 11; clone_size: few; cdr3_aa: ASSEGGYYGYT
j_call: TRBJ1-2; v_call: TRBV30; cdr3_length: 12; clone_size: NA; cdr3_aa: AWVPGQGPYGYT